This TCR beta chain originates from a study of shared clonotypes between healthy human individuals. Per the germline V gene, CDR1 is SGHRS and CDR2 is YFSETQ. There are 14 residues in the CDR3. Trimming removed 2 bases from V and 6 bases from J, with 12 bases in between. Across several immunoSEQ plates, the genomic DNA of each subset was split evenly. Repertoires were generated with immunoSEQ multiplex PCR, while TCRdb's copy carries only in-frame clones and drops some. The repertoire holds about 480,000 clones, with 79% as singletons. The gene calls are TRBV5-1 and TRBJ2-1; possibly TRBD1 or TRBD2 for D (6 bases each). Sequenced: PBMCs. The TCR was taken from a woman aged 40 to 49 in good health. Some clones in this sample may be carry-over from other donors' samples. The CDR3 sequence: CASSFGGRANEQFF. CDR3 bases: TGCGCCAGCAGCTTTGGGGGGCGGGCCAATGAGCAGTTCTTC.